This T cell receptor beta chain is drawn from a study of blood T cell repertoires in COVID-19. Participants were aged roughly 18 to 90 years from about 25 US areas. Generated by immunoSEQ multiplex PCR, the TCRdb table keeps only in-frame clones and is missing some. The sample records 200,000 to 300,000 clones, roughly 86% being singletons. Trimming cost V 4 bases and J 0 bases; bases outside gene matches: 7. This CDR3 has 18 amino acids. Germline V lookup: CDR1 SGHNT, CDR2 YYREEE (reference sequence). This clone showed up just once. The chain is built from TRBV5-4 and TRBJ2-6; TRBD2 agrees at 10 bases. The TCR originated in a woman between 40 and 50 years old with acute COVID-19. The sample taken for sequencing was PBMCs or T cells enriched from blood (not recorded which). The CDR3 nucleotides are TGTGCCAGCAGCGGGGGGCTAGCGGGAGACTCTGGGGCCAACGTCCTGACTTTC. Amino acid sequence: CASSGGLAGDSGANVLTF.